This T cell receptor beta chain was found in a study of blood T cell repertoires in COVID-19. Here immunoSEQ multiplex PCR was the method, and the copy in TCRdb shows in-frame clones only, minus some. The table lists about 46,000 clones, over 75% of them singletons. The germline V gene encodes CDR1 SGHNT and CDR2 YYREEE (reference sequence). V lost 9 bases to trimming and J lost 8 bases; unmatched junction nucleotides: 19. This CDR3 comprises 15 residues. This clone has only one observation. The rearrangement links TRBV5-4 to TRBJ1-2; 7 nucleotides agree with TRBD1. Specimen: peripheral blood. The clonotype originates from a man aged 45-65 years with acute or convalescent COVID-19. For the CDR3, the DNA is TGTGCCACCTCTCACCTGATCCGGACAGGATTGGGCTACACCTTC. It encodes CATSHLIRTGLGYTF. Looking up the rest from reference TRBV5-4 and TRBJ1-2 gives the full variable domain: ETGVTQSPTHLIKTRGQQVTLRCSSQSGHNTVSWYQQALGQGPQFIFQYYREEENGRGNFPPRFSGLQFPNYSSELNVNALELDDSALYLCATSHLIRTGLGYTFGSGTRLTVV.